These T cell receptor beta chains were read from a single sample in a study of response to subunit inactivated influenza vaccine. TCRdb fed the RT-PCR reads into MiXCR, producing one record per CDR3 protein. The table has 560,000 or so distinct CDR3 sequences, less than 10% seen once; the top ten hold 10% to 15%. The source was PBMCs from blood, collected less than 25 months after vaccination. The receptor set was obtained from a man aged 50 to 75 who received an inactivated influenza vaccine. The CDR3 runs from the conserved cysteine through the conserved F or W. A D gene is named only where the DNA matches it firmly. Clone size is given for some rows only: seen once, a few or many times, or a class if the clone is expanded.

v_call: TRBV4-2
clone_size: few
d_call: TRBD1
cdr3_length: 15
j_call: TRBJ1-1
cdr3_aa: CASSQSPDRATEAFF
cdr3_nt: TGTGCCAGCAGCCAAAGTCCGGACAGGGCCACTGAAGCTTTCTTT

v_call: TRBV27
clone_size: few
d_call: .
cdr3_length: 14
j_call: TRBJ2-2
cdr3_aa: CASIPRGNTGELFF
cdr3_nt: TGTGCCAGCATCCCCCGCGGGAACACCGGGGAGCTGTTTTTT

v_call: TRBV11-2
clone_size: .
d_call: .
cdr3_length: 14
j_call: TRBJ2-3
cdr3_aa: CASRGLLGTDTQYF
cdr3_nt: TGTGCCAGCAGAGGCCTTCTAGGCACAGATACGCAGTATTTT

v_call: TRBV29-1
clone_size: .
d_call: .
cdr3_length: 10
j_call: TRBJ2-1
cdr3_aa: CSVSVHEQFF
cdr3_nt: TGCAGCGTGTCGGTGCATGAGCAGTTCTTC

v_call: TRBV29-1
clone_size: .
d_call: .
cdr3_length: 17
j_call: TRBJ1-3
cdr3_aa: CSVGGPMGGSSGNTIYF
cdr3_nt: TGCAGCGTTGGAGGCCCCATGGGGGGGAGCTCTGGAAACACCATATATTTT

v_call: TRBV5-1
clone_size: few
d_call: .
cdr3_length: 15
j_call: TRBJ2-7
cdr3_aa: CASRIGAGALGEQYF
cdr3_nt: TGCGCCAGCAGAATCGGGGCGGGGGCCCTCGGCGAGCAGTACTTC

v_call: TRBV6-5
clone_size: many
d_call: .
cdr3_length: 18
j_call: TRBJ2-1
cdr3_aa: CASSYSLDFFSRGNEQFF
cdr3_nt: TGTGCCAGCAGTTACTCGTTGGACTTCTTTTCGAGGGGCAATGAGCAGTTCTTC

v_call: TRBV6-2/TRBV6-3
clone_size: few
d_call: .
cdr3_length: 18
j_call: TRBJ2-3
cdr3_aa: CASSYLGKKTSSTDTQYF
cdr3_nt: TGTGCCAGCAGTTATTTGGGGAAAAAGACATCTAGCACAGATACGCAGTATTTT

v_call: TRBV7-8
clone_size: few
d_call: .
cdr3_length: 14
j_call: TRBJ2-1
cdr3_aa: CASSLGTQRAPRFF
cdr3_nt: TGTGCCAGCAGCTTAGGGACTCAGCGGGCCCCCCGGTTCTTC

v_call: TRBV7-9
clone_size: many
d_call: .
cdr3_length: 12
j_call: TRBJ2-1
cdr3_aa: CASSLIGAEQFF
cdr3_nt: TGTGCCAGCAGCTTAATTGGGGCAGAGCAGTTCTTC

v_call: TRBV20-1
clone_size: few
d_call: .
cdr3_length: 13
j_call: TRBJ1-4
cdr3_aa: CSAGTVSREKLFF
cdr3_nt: TGCAGTGCCGGGACGGTCAGTAGGGAAAAACTGTTTTTT

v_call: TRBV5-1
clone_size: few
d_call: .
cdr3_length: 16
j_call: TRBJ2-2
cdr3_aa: CASSLDWGKGTGELFF
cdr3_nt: TGCGCCAGCAGCTTGGATTGGGGGAAGGGAACCGGGGAGCTGTTTTTT

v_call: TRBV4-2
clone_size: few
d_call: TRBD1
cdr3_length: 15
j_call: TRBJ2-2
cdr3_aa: CASSPRDSITGELFF
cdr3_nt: TGTGCCAGCAGCCCACGGGACAGCATTACCGGGGAGCTGTTTTTT

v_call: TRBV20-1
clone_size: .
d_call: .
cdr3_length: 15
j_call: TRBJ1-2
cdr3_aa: CSAPHPSGHNYGYTF
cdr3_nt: TGCAGTGCTCCCCACCCCTCAGGACATAACTATGGCTACACCTTC

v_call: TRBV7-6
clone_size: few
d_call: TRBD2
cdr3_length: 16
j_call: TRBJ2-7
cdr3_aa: CASSALATSGRHEQYF
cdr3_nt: TGTGCCAGCAGCGCACTCGCTACTAGCGGGAGGCACGAGCAGTACTTC

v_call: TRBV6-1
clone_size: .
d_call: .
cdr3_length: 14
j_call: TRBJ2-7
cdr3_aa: CASSDLGPAYEQYF
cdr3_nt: TGTGCCAGCAGTGATTTAGGTCCGGCATACGAGCAGTACTTC

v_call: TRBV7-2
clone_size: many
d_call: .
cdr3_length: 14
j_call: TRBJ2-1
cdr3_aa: CASSLNRGIREQFF
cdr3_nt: TGTGCCAGCAGCCTCAACCGCGGGATTCGTGAGCAGTTCTTC

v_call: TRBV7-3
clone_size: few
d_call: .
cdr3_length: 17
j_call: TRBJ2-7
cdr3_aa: CASSLPVLGNFNGEQYF
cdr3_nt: TGTGCCAGCAGCTTACCCGTCCTGGGCAATTTCAATGGGGAGCAGTACTTC

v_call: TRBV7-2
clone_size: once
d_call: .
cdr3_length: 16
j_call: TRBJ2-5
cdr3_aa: CASSLAWGGSQETQYF
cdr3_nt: TGTGCCAGCAGCTTAGCCTGGGGGGGCTCCCAAGAGACCCAGTACTTC

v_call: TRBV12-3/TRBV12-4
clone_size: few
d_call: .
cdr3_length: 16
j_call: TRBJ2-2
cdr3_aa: CASSKLAGGRTGELFF
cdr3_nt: TGTGCCAGCAGTAAACTGGCCGGTGGTAGGACCGGGGAGCTGTTTTTT

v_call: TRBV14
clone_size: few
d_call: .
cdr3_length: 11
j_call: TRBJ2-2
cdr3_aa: CASSHNRELFF
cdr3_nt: TGTGCCAGCAGCCATAACCGGGAGCTGTTTTTT

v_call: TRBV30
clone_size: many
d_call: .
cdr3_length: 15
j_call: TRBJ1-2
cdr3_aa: CAWSGVTDLNYGYTF
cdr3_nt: TGTGCCTGGAGTGGGGTTACGGACCTTAACTATGGCTACACCTTC

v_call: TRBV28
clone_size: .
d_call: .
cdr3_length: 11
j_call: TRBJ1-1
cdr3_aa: CASRSRGEAFF
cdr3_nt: TGTGCCAGCAGGTCCAGGGGTGAAGCTTTCTTT

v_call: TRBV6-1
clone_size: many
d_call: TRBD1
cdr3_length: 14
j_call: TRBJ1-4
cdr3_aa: CASGVQGNHEKLFF
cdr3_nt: TGTGCCAGCGGGGTACAGGGGAATCATGAAAAACTGTTTTTT

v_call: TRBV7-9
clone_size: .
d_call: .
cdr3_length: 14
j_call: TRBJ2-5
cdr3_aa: CASSLEGHAETQYF
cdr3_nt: TGTGCCAGCAGCTTAGAAGGTCATGCAGAGACCCAGTACTTC

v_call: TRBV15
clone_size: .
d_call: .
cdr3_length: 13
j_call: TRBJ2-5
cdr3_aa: CATMPTKEETQYF
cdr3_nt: TGTGCCACCATGCCGACAAAGGAAGAGACCCAGTACTTC

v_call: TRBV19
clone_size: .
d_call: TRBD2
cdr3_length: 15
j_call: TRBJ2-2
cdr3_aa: CASSRSGRRAGELFF
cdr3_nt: TGTGCCAGTAGTCGCAGCGGGAGAAGAGCCGGGGAGCTGTTTTTT

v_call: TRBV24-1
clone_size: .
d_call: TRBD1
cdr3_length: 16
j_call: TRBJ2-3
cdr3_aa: CATSDSGQGGGDTQYF
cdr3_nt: TGTGCCACCAGTGATTCCGGACAGGGGGGAGGAGATACGCAGTATTTT

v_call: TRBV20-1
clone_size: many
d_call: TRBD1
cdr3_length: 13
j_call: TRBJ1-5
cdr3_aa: CSATRGLNQPQHF
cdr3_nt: TGCAGTGCTACCAGGGGGCTTAATCAGCCCCAGCATTTT

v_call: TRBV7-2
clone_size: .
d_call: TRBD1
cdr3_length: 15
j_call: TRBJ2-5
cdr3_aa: CASSRQGARQETQYF
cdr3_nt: TGTGCCAGCAGCCGACAGGGGGCAAGACAAGAGACCCAGTACTTC

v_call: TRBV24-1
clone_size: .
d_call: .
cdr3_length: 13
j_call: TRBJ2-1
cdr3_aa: CATNPGTTNEQFF
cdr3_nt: TGTGCCACCAATCCTGGGACCACCAATGAGCAGTTCTTC

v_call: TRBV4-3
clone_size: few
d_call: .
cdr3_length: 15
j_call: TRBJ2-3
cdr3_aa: CASSQDRRGTDTQYF
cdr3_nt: TGCGCCAGCAGCCAAGATCGGCGCGGAACAGATACGCAGTATTTT

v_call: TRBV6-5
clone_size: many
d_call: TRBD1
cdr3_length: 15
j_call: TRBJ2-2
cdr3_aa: CASSYSGQGTGELFF
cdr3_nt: TGTGCCAGCAGTTACTCGGGACAGGGTACCGGGGAGCTGTTTTTT

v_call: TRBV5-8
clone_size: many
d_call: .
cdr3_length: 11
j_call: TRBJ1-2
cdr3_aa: CASSVSDGGTF
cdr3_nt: TGTGCCAGCAGCGTATCGGACGGAGGCACCTTC

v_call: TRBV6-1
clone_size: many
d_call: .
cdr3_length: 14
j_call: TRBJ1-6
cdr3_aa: CASSEGRGLVPLHF
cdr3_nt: TGTGCCAGCAGTGAAGGACGGGGCCTGGTGCCCCTCCACTTT

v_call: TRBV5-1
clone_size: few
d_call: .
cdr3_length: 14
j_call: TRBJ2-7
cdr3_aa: CASRPQARSYEQYF
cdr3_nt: TGCGCCAGCAGGCCCCAGGCACGCTCCTACGAGCAGTACTTC

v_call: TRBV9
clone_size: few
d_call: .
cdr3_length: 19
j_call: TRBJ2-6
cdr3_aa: CASSVVFGGGFSGANVLTF
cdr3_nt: TGTGCCAGCAGCGTAGTCTTCGGCGGTGGCTTCTCTGGGGCCAACGTCCTGACTTTC

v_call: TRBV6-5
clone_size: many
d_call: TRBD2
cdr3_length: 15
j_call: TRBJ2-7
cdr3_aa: CASSYSGGSSYEQYF
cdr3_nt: TGTGCCAGCAGTTACAGCGGGGGGAGCTCCTACGAGCAGTACTTC

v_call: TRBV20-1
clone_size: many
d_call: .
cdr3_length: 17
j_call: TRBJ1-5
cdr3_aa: CSARSGFDTYSNQPQHF
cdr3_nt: TGCAGTGCTAGAAGCGGTTTTGATACATATAGCAATCAGCCCCAGCATTTT

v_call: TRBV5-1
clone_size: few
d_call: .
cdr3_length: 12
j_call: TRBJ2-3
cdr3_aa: CASHRLVDTQYF
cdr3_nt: TGCGCCAGCCACCGGTTGGTAGATACGCAGTATTTT

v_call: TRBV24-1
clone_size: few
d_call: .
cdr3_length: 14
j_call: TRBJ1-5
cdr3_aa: CATSDWQKNQPQHF
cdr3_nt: TGTGCCACCAGTGACTGGCAGAAGAATCAGCCCCAGCATTTT

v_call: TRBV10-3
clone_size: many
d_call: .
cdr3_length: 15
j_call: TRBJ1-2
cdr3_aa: CAISPTGPLPDGYTF
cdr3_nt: TGTGCCATCAGTCCCACGGGGCCGCTCCCGGATGGCTACACCTTC

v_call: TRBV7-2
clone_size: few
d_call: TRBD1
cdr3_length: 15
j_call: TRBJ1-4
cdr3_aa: CASSFAGTGFEKLFF
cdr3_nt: TGTGCCAGCAGCTTTGCCGGGACAGGTTTTGAAAAACTGTTTTTT

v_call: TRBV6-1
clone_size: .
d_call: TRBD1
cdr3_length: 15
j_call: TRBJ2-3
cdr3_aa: CASSPGQHHTDTQYF
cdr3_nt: TGTGCCAGCAGTCCGGGACAGCACCACACAGATACGCAGTATTTT